The rows below give T cell receptor beta chains drawn from one sample of a study of T cell responses to AZD1222 COVID-19 vaccine. The table came from immunoSEQ multiplex PCR; TCRdb's copy has only in-frame clones and leaves some out. The table records just over 90,000 clones, roughly nine tenths of them present only once. Here the sequenced sample was peripheral blood, taken 28 days after the second AZD1222 dose. The receptors come from an adult who received the AZD1222 COVID-19 vaccine. CDR3s include the opening cysteine and the closing phenylalanine or tryptophan. A D gene is named only where the DNA matches it firmly. Clone size is not always given. Where it is, it says once, few, many or a class for expanded clones.

clone_size,v_call,d_call,j_call,cdr3_nt,cdr3_aa
-,TRBV28,-,TRBJ1-4,TGTGCCAGCAGCTTGGTTTACGCTCCGGGCTTGGTTCGGGTTAATGAAAAACTGTTTTTT,CASSLVYAPGLVRVNEKLFF
-,TRBV27,-,TRBJ1-4,TGTGCCAGCAGGCAGGGCACTAATGAAAAACTGTTTTTT,CASRQGTNEKLFF
-,TRBV7-8,TRBD1,TRBJ1-6,TGTGCCAGCAGCAATTTCCGGGACAGGGGATCTTCCCTCCACTTT,CASSNFRDRGSSLHF
-,TRBV25-1,TRBD2,TRBJ2-7,TGTGCCAGCAGTGACCTAACTAGCGGGAAAACCTACGAGCAGTACTTC,CASSDLTSGKTYEQYF
-,TRBV7-8,TRBD1,TRBJ1-6,TGTGCCAGCAGCTTACGCCAGGGGGTGTTTGATTCACCCCTCCACTTT,CASSLRQGVFDSPLHF
-,TRBV9,-,TRBJ2-1,TGTGCCAGCTCAACCTCGGGGTCGAGGGCCAATGAGCAGTTCTTC,CASSTSGSRANEQFF
-,TRBV9,TRBD1,TRBJ1-2,TGTGCCAGCAGCGTGGGACAGAACTATGGCTACACCTTC,CASSVGQNYGYTF
-,TRBV11-2,-,TRBJ1-2,TGTGCCAGCAGCTTAGAGGCAGGGGCGGGCTACACCTTC,CASSLEAGAGYTF
-,TRBV14,TRBD2,TRBJ2-7,TGTGCCAGCAGCCAAGTAGCGGGGGTTGATTACGAGCAGTACTTC,CASSQVAGVDYEQYF
once,TRBV20-1,-,TRBJ1-2,TGCAGTGCTAGAGGACAGGCACGCTACACCTTC,CSARGQARYTF
-,TRBV24-1,-,TRBJ2-5,TGTGCCACCAGTGACGCGGGGCGAGAGACCCAGTACTTC,CATSDAGRETQYF
-,TRBV2,-,TRBJ2-3,TGTGCCAGCAGTGAATTCTACACAGATACGCAGTATTTT,CASSEFYTDTQYF
-,TRBV19,-,TRBJ1-1,TGTGCCAGTAGCAGGGGCAGTGAAGCTTTCTTT,CASSRGSEAFF
-,TRBV9,-,TRBJ2-2,TGTGCCAGCAGCGTAGAATTGGACGGGGAGCTGTTTTTT,CASSVELDGELFF
-,TRBV7-9,-,TRBJ2-1,TGTGCCACCCAAGGGGAAGCGGTATACAATGAGCAGTTCTTC,CATQGEAVYNEQFF
-,TRBV7-2,-,TRBJ1-2,TGTGCCAGCAGCTCAGGGATTGGCTATGGCTACACCTTC,CASSSGIGYGYTF
-,TRBV5-6,-,TRBJ1-4,TGTGCCAGCAGCTTGGGAGGGGCTAATGAAAAACTGTTTTTT,CASSLGGANEKLFF
-,TRBV9,TRBD2,TRBJ2-1,TGTGCCAGCAGGCCGGGGACTAGCAGGGGGAATGAGCAGTTCTTC,CASRPGTSRGNEQFF
-,TRBV9,-,TRBJ2-5,TGTGCCAGCAGCCCCGGGCCCCCTGGGGGAGAGACCCAGTACTTC,CASSPGPPGGETQYF
-,TRBV7-3,-,TRBJ2-1,TGTGCCAGCAGCGGGGGGGCGAATAATGAGCAGTTCTTC,CASSGGANNEQFF
-,TRBV9,TRBD2,TRBJ2-2,TGTGCCAGCAGCTCCGGACGGGGGGGCCGGAGCACCGGGGAGCTGTTTTTT,CASSSGRGGRSTGELFF
once,TRBV5-6,-,TRBJ2-2,TGTGCCAGCAGCTTGCTGTCGAGGAACACCGGGGAGCTGTTTTTT,CASSLLSRNTGELFF
-,TRBV3-1/TRBV3-2,TRBD1,TRBJ1-2,TGTGCCAGCAGCCCCTACCAACAAGGGACAGGGTATGGCTACACCTTC,CASSPYQQGTGYGYTF
-,TRBV19,-,TRBJ2-5,TGTGCCAGTAGTTCGGCGGCGATGGGAGAGACCCAGTACTTC,CASSSAAMGETQYF
-,TRBV7-8,-,TRBJ2-5,TGTGCCAGCAGCCGAGACACGGGCACCCAGTACTTC,CASSRDTGTQYF
-,TRBV5-1,TRBD2,TRBJ2-1,TGCGCCAGCAGCACCTACGGGACTAGCGGAGAGCAGTTCTTC,CASSTYGTSGEQFF
-,TRBV5-6,TRBD1,TRBJ1-4,TGTGCCAGCAGCCGACAGGGTCCGGCTAATGAAAAACTGTTTTTT,CASSRQGPANEKLFF
-,TRBV2,-,TRBJ2-7,TGTGCCAGCAGCAGGGGTTCAGACTACGAGCAGTACTTC,CASSRGSDYEQYF
-,TRBV30,-,TRBJ1-1,TGTGCCTGGATAATGGCCACTGAAGCTTTCTTT,CAWIMATEAFF
-,TRBV5-5,TRBD1,TRBJ1-2,TGTGCCAGCAGCGAAGGACAGGGGTCTAACTATGGCTACACCTTC,CASSEGQGSNYGYTF
-,TRBV6-1,-,TRBJ2-2,TGTGCCAGCAGTGAAGACACAGGGTTGCCCGGGGAGCTGTTTTTT,CASSEDTGLPGELFF
-,TRBV5-5,-,TRBJ2-3,TGTGCCAGCAGCTTGGTTGCGGATACGCAGTATTTT,CASSLVADTQYF
-,TRBV5-8,-,TRBJ1-2,TGTGCCAGCAGCTTGGGTACGGACTCAGGCTACACCTTC,CASSLGTDSGYTF
-,TRBV7-9,-,TRBJ2-2,TGTGCCGACCTGGGTAGCGGCCGACCCGGGGAGCTGTTTTTT,CADLGSGRPGELFF
-,TRBV4-2,-,TRBJ2-2,TGTGCCAGCAGCCAAGTTTATGCGGAGGGCGGGGAGCTGTTTTTT,CASSQVYAEGGELFF
-,TRBV19,-,TRBJ1-5,TGTGCCAGCCGACACAGGGTGTATCAGCCCCAGCATTTT,CASRHRVYQPQHF
-,TRBV4-1,-,TRBJ2-3,TGCGCCAGCAGCCAAGATCGGAGGATAACTAGCACAGATACGCAGTATTTT,CASSQDRRITSTDTQYF
-,TRBV20-1,-,TRBJ2-2,TGCAGTGCTAGTTCTGGGATGAAGGCCGGGGAGCTGTTTTTT,CSASSGMKAGELFF
-,TRBV7-9,-,TRBJ1-1,TGTGCCAGCAGACAAACAGAAGCTTTCTTT,CASRQTEAFF
-,TRBV30,TRBD1,TRBJ2-7,TGTGCCTGGAGTCATAAAACAGGGGGTTTAGGGGCGTCCTACGAGCAGTACTTC,CAWSHKTGGLGASYEQYF
-,TRBV19,TRBD2,TRBJ2-1,TGTGCCAGTAGTGTGGAGAGAGCGGGAGGGAGCAATGAGCAGTTCTTC,CASSVERAGGSNEQFF
-,TRBV9,-,TRBJ2-1,TGTGCCAGCAGCGTAGGACAGTACAATGAGCAGTTCTTC,CASSVGQYNEQFF
once,TRBV29-1,-,TRBJ2-1,TGCAGCGTTGAGGGATTACCAACCTACAATGAGCAGTTCTTC,CSVEGLPTYNEQFF